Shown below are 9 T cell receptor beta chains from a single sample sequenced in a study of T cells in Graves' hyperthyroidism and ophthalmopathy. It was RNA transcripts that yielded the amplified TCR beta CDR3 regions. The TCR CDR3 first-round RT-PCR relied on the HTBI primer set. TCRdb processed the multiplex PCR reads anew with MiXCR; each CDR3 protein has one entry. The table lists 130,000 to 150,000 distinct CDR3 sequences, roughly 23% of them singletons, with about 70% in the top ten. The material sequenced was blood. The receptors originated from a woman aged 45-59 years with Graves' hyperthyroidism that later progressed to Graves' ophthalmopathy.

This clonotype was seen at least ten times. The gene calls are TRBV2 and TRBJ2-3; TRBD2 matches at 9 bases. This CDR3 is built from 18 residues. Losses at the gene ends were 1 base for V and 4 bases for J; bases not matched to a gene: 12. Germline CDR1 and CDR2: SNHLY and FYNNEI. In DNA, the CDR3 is TGTGCCAGCAGTGAAGGGGCGCTAGCGGGGCTGAAATCAGATACGCAGTATTTT. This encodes CASSEGALAGLKSDTQYF.

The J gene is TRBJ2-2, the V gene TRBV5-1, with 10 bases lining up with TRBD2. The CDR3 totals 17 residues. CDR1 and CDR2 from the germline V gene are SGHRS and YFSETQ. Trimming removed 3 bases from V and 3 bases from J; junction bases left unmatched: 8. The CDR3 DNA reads TGCGCCAGCAGCTCGTTTCTAGCGGGAGCTGACACCGGGGAGCTGTTTTTT. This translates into CASSSFLAGADTGELFF.

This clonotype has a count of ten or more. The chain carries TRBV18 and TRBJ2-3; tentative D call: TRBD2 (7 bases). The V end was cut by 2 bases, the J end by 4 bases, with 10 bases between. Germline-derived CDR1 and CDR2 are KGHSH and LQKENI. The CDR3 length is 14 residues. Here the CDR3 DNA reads TGTGCCAGCTCACCAAACGGGGGGCCAGATACGCAGTATTTT. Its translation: CASSPNGGPDTQYF.

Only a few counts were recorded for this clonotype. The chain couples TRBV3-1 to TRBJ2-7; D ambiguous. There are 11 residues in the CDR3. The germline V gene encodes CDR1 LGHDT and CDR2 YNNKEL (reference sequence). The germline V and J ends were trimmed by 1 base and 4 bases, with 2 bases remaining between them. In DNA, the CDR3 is TGTGCCAGCAGCCAAGTATACGAGCAGTACTTC. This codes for CASSQVYEQYF.

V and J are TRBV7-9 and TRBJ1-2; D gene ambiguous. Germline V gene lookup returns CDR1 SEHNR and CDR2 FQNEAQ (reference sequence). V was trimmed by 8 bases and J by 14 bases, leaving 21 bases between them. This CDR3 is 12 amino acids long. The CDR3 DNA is TGTGCCAGCGGAAATGAATTCGAGGCTAGGACCTTC. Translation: CASGNEFEARTF.

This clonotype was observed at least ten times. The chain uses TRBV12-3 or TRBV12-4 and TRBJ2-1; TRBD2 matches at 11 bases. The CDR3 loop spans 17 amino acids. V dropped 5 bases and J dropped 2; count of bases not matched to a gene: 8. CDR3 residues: CASSPSTSGKTYNEQFF. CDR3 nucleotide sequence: TGTGCCAGCAGTCCTTCGACTAGCGGGAAAACCTACAATGAGCAGTTCTTC.

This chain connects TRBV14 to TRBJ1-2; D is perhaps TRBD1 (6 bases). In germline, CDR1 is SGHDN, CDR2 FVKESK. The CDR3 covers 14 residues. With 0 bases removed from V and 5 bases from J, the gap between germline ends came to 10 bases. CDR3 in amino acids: CASSQDDRLYGYTF. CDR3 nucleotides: TGTGCCAGCAGCCAAGATGACAGGCTGTATGGCTACACCTTC.

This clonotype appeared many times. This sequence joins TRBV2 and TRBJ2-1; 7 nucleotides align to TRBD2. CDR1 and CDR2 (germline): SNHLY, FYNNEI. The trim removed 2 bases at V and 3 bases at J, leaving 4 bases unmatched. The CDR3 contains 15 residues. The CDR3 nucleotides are TGTGCCAGCAGTGAAAGGGAGGGCCTCTACAATGAGCAGTTCTTC. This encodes CASSEREGLYNEQFF.

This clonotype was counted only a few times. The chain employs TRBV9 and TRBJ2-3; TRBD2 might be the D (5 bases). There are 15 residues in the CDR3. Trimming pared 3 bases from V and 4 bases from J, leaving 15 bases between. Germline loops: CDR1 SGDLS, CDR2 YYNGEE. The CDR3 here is CASSARDARSDTQYF. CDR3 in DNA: TGTGCCAGCAGCGCTCGGGATGCCCGGTCAGATACGCAGTATTTT.